Listed below are T cell receptor beta chains from one sample, sequenced in a study of shared clonotypes between healthy human individuals. Generated by immunoSEQ multiplex PCR, the TCRdb table keeps only in-frame clones and is missing some. The data contain millions of clones, approximately 95% of them singletons. The specimen sequenced was naive CD4+ T cells from PBMCs. The source is a man aged 18-30 years in good health. Some clones in this sample may be carry-over from other donors' samples. Both conserved end residues are trimmed from each CDR3.

TRBV19	TRBJ1-2	ASSSSGPGSGYT
TRBV7-9	TRBJ2-3	ASSRLAGSDTQY
TRBV28	TRBJ2-4	ASSLVAGGIIAKNIQY
TRBV11-2	TRBJ2-2	ASSLLGLAGGGELF
TRBV5-6	TRBJ2-7	ASSGRGGEQY
TRBV2	TRBJ1-5	ASSGLQSQH
TRBV2	TRBJ2-7	ATDIGPYEQY
TRBV28	TRBJ2-7	AAYTFPGPKPGEQY
TRBV6-5	TRBJ2-7	ASSETVRSYEQY
TRBV2	TRBJ1-2	ASSEVGASYGYT
TRBV7-2	TRBJ2-7	ASSLEQGGEQY
TRBV5-1	TRBJ2-2	ASSRLGTGGELF
TRBV7-9	TRBJ2-2	ASSPPSGELF
TRBV2	TRBJ2-5	ASSEMTEQETQY
TRBV30	TRBJ2-7	AAGHDSYEQY
TRBV18	TRBJ2-5	ASSPPGTGGETQY
TRBV5-4	TRBJ2-1	ASSGTSGMKNNEQF
TRBV7-9	TRBJ2-7	ASSLAPPHYLDEQY
TRBV14	TRBJ2-5	ASTRGDTLQETQY
TRBV6-1	TRBJ1-2	ASSEAVGRSYGYT
TRBV5-1	TRBJ2-2	ASSSQGPNTGELF
TRBV2	TRBJ2-7	ASSLGRTSGSLITYEQY
TRBV14	TRBJ2-7	ASSPQGRPEQY
TRBV10-2	TRBJ1-1	ASNAQVSTEAF
TRBV4-1	TRBJ2-5	ASSQGWTETQY
TRBV27	TRBJ1-1	ASSLRPLGRSYTEAF
TRBV6-5	TRBJ2-7	ASSYAGDSYEQY
TRBV20-1	TRBJ1-3	SASKTEDIY
TRBV29-1	TRBJ2-5	SVVSGSGETQY
TRBV5-1	TRBJ2-1	ASSPRPGGSWNNEQF
TRBV7-6	TRBJ2-7	ASSLTAGDSYEQY
TRBV28	TRBJ2-3	ASTSTDTQY
TRBV28	TRBJ2-5	ASSLGQGQETQY
TRBV28	TRBJ2-1	ASSSPSLQGIEQF
TRBV7-3	TRBJ2-5	ASSPGSQETQY
TRBV7-5	TRBJ1-1	ARSLAQTNTEAF
TRBV12-5	TRBJ2-1	ASGLAGGSEQF
TRBV7-2	TRBJ2-1	ASSLGSAATYNEQF
TRBV28	TRBJ2-3	ASSPGTDYSTDTQY
TRBV7-9	TRBJ2-4	ASSLAKPGINIQY
TRBV27	TRBJ2-7	ASQGLGQASYEQY
TRBV30	TRBJ2-7	AWSVQWGEQY
TRBV19	TRBJ1-1	ASSTYPGVEAF
TRBV9	TRBJ2-4	ASSASFSGNIQY
TRBV9	TRBJ2-5	ASSAKEGGTRSRETQY
TRBV15	TRBJ2-3	ATSSRPSGRGTTDTQY
TRBV5-1	TRBJ2-7	ASSYGSYEQY
TRBV18	TRBJ1-2	ASSPLGAKSYGYT
TRBV6-1	TRBJ1-2	ASSEKRTVIYGYT
TRBV10-1	TRBJ2-3	ASSPGTSGSWRRTDTQY